This T cell receptor (beta chain) was captured by sequencing in a study of blood T cells in healthy people across ages. A sample-barcoded 5' primer and a J-beta primer mix were used in a second PCR of roughly 7 to 12 cycles. The study obtained at least 3 million CDR3-containing paired-end reads from every sample. TCRdb ran MiXCR on the 5' RACE reads and lists one entry per CDR3 protein. The profile shows about 1.4 million distinct CDR3 sequences, around 59% of them singletons. Trimming took 0 bases from V and 2 from J, leaving 13 bases between them. The germline CDR1 and CDR2 sequences are SNHLY and FYNNEI. The CDR3 is 16 amino acids. Study findings and constraints: Across samples, TCR beta diversity tracked strongly with naive T cell percentage. Significant beta diversity loss was already apparent by age approximately 38, declining roughly linearly.

Remarks on this clonotype: Its target is unknown.

The sample comprised blood. This chain joins TRBV2 and TRBJ2-5; D possibly corresponds to TRBD1 (5 bases). This clonotype was sampled from a man between 18 and 29 years old in good health. The CDR3 sequence: CASSEALGAGQETQYF. CDR3 in DNA: TGTGCCAGCAGTGAAGCGCTTGGGGCAGGTCAAGAGACCCAGTACTTC.